Below, 18 T cell receptor beta chains from the same sample are listed, as sequenced in a study of T cell responses to AZD1222 COVID-19 vaccine. Measured with immunoSEQ multiplex PCR; TCRdb has only the in-frame clones, and not every one. The table records about 120,000 clones, about nine tenths of them present only once. This material consisted of peripheral blood, taken on day 0 of AZD1222 vaccination. These receptors came from an adult in good health.

Comments on this clone: Its ends do not fully match the called genes, so a read error is possible. The CDR3 nucleotides are TGTGCCAGCAGAGAAGCTGGGGGAAACACCATATATTTT. Protein product: CASREAGGNTIYF. V is TRBV6-1 and J is TRBJ1-3; D remains unclear. Germline V gene sequence: CDR1 MNHNS, CDR2 SASEGT. The CDR3 runs to 13 residues.

V and J are TRBV28 and TRBJ2-2; D not certain. V was trimmed by 2 bases and J by 1 base, leaving 8 bases between them. The germline V gene has CDR1 MDHEN and CDR2 SYDVKM. CDR3 length equals 15 residues. As DNA, the CDR3 is TGTGCCAGCAGTTTAGGGCTCCTGAACACCGGGGAGCTGTTTTTT. Encoded protein: CASSLGLLNTGELFF.

The chain is built from TRBV4-1 and TRBJ1-2, with D possibly matching TRBD1 (6 bases). This CDR3 is built from 13 residues. Trimming took off 0 bases at V and 8 bases at J, with 10 bases between the two ends. Germline V CDR1 and CDR2: MGHRA, YSYEKL. The CDR3 reads CASSQDVGQGYTF. The CDR3 nucleotides read TGCGCCAGCAGCCAAGATGTTGGACAGGGCTACACCTTC.

The rearrangement uses TRBV28 and TRBJ2-1; 9 positions agree with TRBD2. This CDR3 is built from 15 residues. Germline CDR1 and CDR2: MDHEN and SYDVKM. The V segment lost 5 bases and the J segment 4 bases; nucleotides outside the gene matches: 6. The CDR3 sequence: CASSRSGRVYNEQFF. CDR3 bases: TGTGCCAGCAGTCGTAGCGGGAGAGTATACAATGAGCAGTTCTTC.

CDR3 DNA sequence: TGTGCCATCCAGACGGGCCCGGTCACTGAAGCTTTCTTT. Translating it yields CAIQTGPVTEAFF. The genes are TRBV10-3 and TRBJ1-1, with D unclear. Germline lookup yields CDR1 ENHRY and CDR2 SYGVKD. The CDR3 loop spans 13 amino acids. Deletions cut 8 bases from V and 4 bases from J, with 14 bases between.

The chain joins TRBV30 to TRBJ1-1; D remains unclear. The germline V gene has CDR1 GTSNPN and CDR2 SVGIG (reference sequence). Trimming shortened V by 5 bases and J by 2 bases, and 9 bases separated the two germline ends. The CDR3 extends over 12 amino acids. CDR3 in amino acids: CAWGAGNTEAFF. CDR3 bases: TGTGCCTGGGGAGCGGGAAACACTGAAGCTTTCTTT.

The V and J genes are TRBV7-9 and TRBJ1-2, with a weak D call TRBD1 (6 bases). From germline, CDR1 is SEHNR and CDR2 FQNEAQ (reference sequence). V was trimmed by 1 base and J by 4 bases, leaving 10 bases between them. CDR3 length: 14 amino acids. The CDR3 sequence: CASSLVQGAYGYTF. In DNA, the CDR3 is TGTGCCAGCAGCTTAGTACAGGGTGCCTATGGCTACACCTTC. Complete variable domain (other parts from reference TRBV7-9 and TRBJ1-2): DTGVSQNPRHKITKRGQNVTFRCDPISEHNRLYWYRQTLGQGPEFLTYFQNEAQLEKSRLLSDRFSAERPKGSFSTLEIQRTEQGDSAMYLCASSLVQGAYGYTFGSGTRLTVV.

The V call is TRBV29-1, the J call TRBJ1-2; maybe TRBD1 (6 bases). The CDR3 consists of 12 residues. Looked up from germline, CDR1 is SQVTM and CDR2 is ANQGSEA. Trimming removed 4 bases from V and 7 bases from J, with 13 bases in between. CDR3 nucleotide sequence: TGCAGCGTTGCTTCAGGGGCGGGTGGCTACACCTTC. It is translated as CSVASGAGGYTF.

The V gene is TRBV3-1 (or the pseudogene TRBV3-2), the J gene TRBJ1-1; no reliable D call. This CDR3 is 13 amino acids long. Trimming cost V 1 base and J 6 bases, with 9 bases left between them. Germline CDR1 and CDR2: LGHDT and YNNKEL (reference sequence). The CDR3 bases are TGTGCCAGCAGCCAAGTACTCGGGGCTGAAGCTTTCTTT. Encoded protein: CASSQVLGAEAFF.

The V and J genes are TRBV7-9 and TRBJ2-5; 8 nucleotides agree with TRBD1. The CDR3 length is 15 residues. Germline CDR1 reads SEHNR; CDR2 reads FQNEAQ (reference sequence). Losses at the gene ends were 1 base for V and 1 base for J; bases not matched to a gene: 2. The CDR3 reads CASSLGDRPQETQYF. CDR3 DNA sequence: TGTGCCAGCAGCTTAGGGGACAGGCCCCAAGAGACCCAGTACTTC.

V gene TRBV19 combines with J gene TRBJ1-5, with D unresolved. This CDR3 is 12 amino acids long. Deletions cut 1 base from V and 5 bases from J, with 3 bases between. CDR1 is LNHDA, CDR2 SQIVND, per germline (reference sequence). The CDR3 protein is CASSIGHQPQHF. In nucleotides, the CDR3 is TGTGCCAGTAGTATAGGCCATCAGCCCCAGCATTTT.

Remarks on this clone: Other DNA sequences in the sample encode the same CDR3. The chain recombines TRBV3-1 (or the pseudogene TRBV3-2) with TRBJ2-7; D might be TRBD1 (5 bases). V was trimmed by 4 bases and J by 2 bases, leaving 12 bases between them. The germline V gene encodes CDR1 LGHDT and CDR2 YNNKEL (reference sequence). The length of the CDR3 is 14 residues. The CDR3 DNA sequence: TGTGCCAGCAGCCCCTCGGGCAGGGCCTACGAGCAGTACTTC. Protein: CASSPSGRAYEQYF.

This clone appeared once. The chain links TRBV5-1 to TRBJ2-7; tentatively, D is TRBD2 (6 bases). Germline CDR1 and CDR2: SGHRS and YFSETQ. Trimming shortened V by 4 bases and J by 3 bases, and 17 bases separated the two germline ends. The CDR3 has 15 amino acids. For the CDR3, the DNA is TGCGCCAGCAGCCCGGGAGAATTGGGTGGCTACGAGCAGTACTTC. Its protein product is CASSPGELGGYEQYF.

This clone has a single count. The chain employs TRBV27 and TRBJ2-1; D unresolved. The V gene lost 6 bases and the J gene lost 0 bases, with 6 bases spanning the gap. There are 13 residues in the CDR3. Germline V gene data show CDR1 as MNHEY and CDR2 as SMNVEV (reference sequence). CDR3: CASRVSSYNEQFF. CDR3 coding DNA: TGTGCCAGCAGAGTAAGCTCCTACAATGAGCAGTTCTTC.

The chain is built from TRBV5-1 and TRBJ2-3; 11 bases are shared with TRBD2. Trimming at V came to 7 bases and at J to 1 base, leaving 2 bases not matched to a gene. The CDR3 length is 14 residues. CDR1 and CDR2 from the germline V gene are SGHRS and YFSETQ. CDR3 DNA sequence: TGCGCCAGCGCGACTAGCGGGGGCACAGATACGCAGTATTTT. This translates into CASATSGGTDTQYF.

In this sample, this clone turned up once. This rearrangement joins TRBV11-2 to TRBJ2-2, with TRBD2 identical over 7 bases. V lost 6 bases to trimming and J lost 0 bases; unmatched junction nucleotides: 4. This CDR3 comprises 15 residues. CDR1 and CDR2 (germline): SGHAT, FQNNGV. The CDR3 DNA sequence: TGTGCCAGCAGGCCAGCGGGAACGAACACCGGGGAGCTGTTTTTT. Its protein product is CASRPAGTNTGELFF.

The gene calls are TRBV4-1 and TRBJ1-2; unclear D gene. The CDR3 has 15 amino acids. Germline V gives CDR1 MGHRA, CDR2 YSYEKL. V shed 1 base and J shed 8 bases, with 17 bases lying between them. CDR3 DNA sequence: TGCGCCAGCAGCCAAGTTAAAGCCCTCAGAGGGGGCTACACCTTC. Encoded protein: CASSQVKALRGGYTF.

The rearrangement links TRBV5-1 to TRBJ2-1; 7 positions agree with TRBD1. CDR3 length: 14 amino acids. Germline V gene sequence: CDR1 SGHRS, CDR2 YFSETQ. Germline trimming cut 4 bases from V and 11 bases from J; bases unmatched to any gene: 12. The CDR3 nucleotides read TGCGCCAGCAGCGGGGGACAGACAAGCCAAAAGCAGTTCTTC. Translation gives CASSGGQTSQKQFF.